Here is one T cell receptor beta chain with its context. Germline CDR1 and CDR2: SGDLS and YYNGEE. This CDR3 comprises 16 residues. V lost 0 bases, J lost 1 base, and 10 bases lay in between. This sample is drawn from a study of blood T cell repertoires in COVID-19. As originally analysed: Counts of nucleated cells, estimated from reference gene primer amplification, were obtained. The assay was immunoSEQ multiplex PCR, and TCRdb's table has in-frame clones only and misses some. V and J calls and clone size are copied from that table; D and trimming were computed from the DNA. The sample records about 260,000 clones, around 89% being singletons.

This sequence originates from a woman aged 45-65 years who had recovered from COVID-19. The material sequenced was PBMCs or T cells enriched from blood (not recorded which). The V gene is TRBV9, the J gene TRBJ2-2; tentatively, D is TRBD1 (6 bases). CDR3 sequence (DNA): TGTGCCAGCAGCGTAGATTCCAGGGGGAACACCGGGGAGCTGTTTTTT. Translation gives CASSVDSRGNTGELFF.